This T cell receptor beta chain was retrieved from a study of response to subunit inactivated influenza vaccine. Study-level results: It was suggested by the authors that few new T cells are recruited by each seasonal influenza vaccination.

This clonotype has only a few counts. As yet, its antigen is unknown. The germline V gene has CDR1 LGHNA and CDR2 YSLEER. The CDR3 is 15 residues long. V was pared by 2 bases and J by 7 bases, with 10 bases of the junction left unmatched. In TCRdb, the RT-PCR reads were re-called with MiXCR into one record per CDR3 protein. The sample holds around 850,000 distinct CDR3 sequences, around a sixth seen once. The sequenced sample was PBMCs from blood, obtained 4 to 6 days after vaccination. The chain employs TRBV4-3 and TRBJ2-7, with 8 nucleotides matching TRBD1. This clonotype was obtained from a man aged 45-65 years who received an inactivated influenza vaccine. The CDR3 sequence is CASSQHRQGWGEQYF. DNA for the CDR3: TGCGCCAGCAGCCAACATCGACAGGGGTGGGGAGAGCAGTACTTC.